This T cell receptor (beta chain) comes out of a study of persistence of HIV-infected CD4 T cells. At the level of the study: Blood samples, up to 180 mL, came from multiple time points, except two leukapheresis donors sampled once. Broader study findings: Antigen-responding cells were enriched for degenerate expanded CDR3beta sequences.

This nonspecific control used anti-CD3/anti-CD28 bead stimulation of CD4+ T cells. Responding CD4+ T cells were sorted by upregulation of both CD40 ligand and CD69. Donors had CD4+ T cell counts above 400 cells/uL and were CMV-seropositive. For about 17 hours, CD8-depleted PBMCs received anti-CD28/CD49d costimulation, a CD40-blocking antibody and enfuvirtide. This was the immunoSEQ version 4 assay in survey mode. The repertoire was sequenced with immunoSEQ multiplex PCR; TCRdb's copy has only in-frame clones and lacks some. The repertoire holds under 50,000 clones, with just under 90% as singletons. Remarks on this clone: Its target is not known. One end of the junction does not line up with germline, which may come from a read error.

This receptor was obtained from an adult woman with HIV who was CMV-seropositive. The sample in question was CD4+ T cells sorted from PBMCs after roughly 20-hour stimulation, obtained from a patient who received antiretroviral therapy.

The CDR3 region has the DNA TGTGCCAGCAGTTCCGGGACAGGAACCTTCTTC. Translation: CASSSGTGTFF. The chain is built from TRBV28 and TRBJ2-7; 8 bases map to TRBD1. Per germline, CDR1 MDHEN and CDR2 SYDVKM. The CDR3 has 11 residues.